A selection of T cell receptor beta chains follows, all from one sample in a study of control samples from healthy donors and cancer patients. The method was immunoSEQ multiplex PCR; TCRdb's version includes in-frame clones alone and lacks a portion of them. The table includes 150,000 to 200,000 clones, more than 85% detected once. The material sequenced was blood. The origin of the receptors is a woman in her thirties or forties in good health. Each CDR3 is given with its conserved first and last residue. Expanded clones are given a class, and other clones once, few, many or no size at all.

clone size	V gene	J gene	CDR3 protein
-	TRBV5-6	TRBJ1-1	CASSLVPTGAEAFF
-	TRBV29-1	TRBJ1-4	CSVGKGQFNEKLFF
-	TRBV19	TRBJ1-1	CASIDSGALDTEAFF
-	TRBV28	TRBJ1-6	CASSSPGYNSPLHF
-	TRBV6-5	TRBJ1-6	CASSYSSGQNSPLHF
-	TRBV19	TRBJ1-4	CASSRGDLTNEKLFF
once	TRBV19	TRBJ2-1	CASNQGYNEQFF
-	TRBV27	TRBJ2-6	CASRGFLSGANVLTF
-	TRBV7-9	TRBJ2-3	CASSLGTSGGVDTQYF
-	TRBV12-5	TRBJ2-3	CASGLVDRADTQYF